The 26 T cell receptor beta chains reported below all come from one sample, sequenced in a study of shared clonotypes between healthy human individuals. The table came from immunoSEQ multiplex PCR; TCRdb's copy has only in-frame clones and leaves some out. The sample gives around 100,000 clones, about 72% of which show up once; around 26% is in the top ten. The sequenced material came from memory CD8+ T cells sorted from blood. The subset here: CD45RO+ cells pooled with CCR7-negative TemRA cells. The source of these receptors is a woman in her thirties in good health.

The table lists this clone with a few counts. The rearrangement uses TRBV6-1 and TRBJ2-7, with 8 bases lining up with TRBD1. This CDR3 contains 14 residues. Germline loops: CDR1 MNHNS, CDR2 SASEGT. V trimming: 5 bases; J trimming: 3 bases; junction bases outside the gene matches: 6. CDR3 protein: CASSLAGTGYEQYF. CDR3 nucleotide sequence: TGTGCCAGCAGTCTAGCCGGGACAGGCTACGAGCAGTACTTC.

This clone occurred once. J is TRBJ1-5 and V is TRBV9; unclear D gene. Germline V gene data show CDR1 as SGDLS and CDR2 as YYNGEE. This CDR3 contains 14 residues. The V and J ends lost 0 bases and 5 bases respectively, with 9 bases between them. DNA for the CDR3: TGTGCCAGCAGCGTAGAGGGTGATTATCAGCCCCAGCATTTT. This sequence encodes CASSVEGDYQPQHF. Full variable domain (missing parts from reference TRBV9 and TRBJ1-5): DSGVTQTPKHLITATGQRVTLRCSPRSGDLSVYWYQQSLDQGLQFLIQYYNGEERAKGNILERFSAQQFPDLHSELNLSSLELGDSALYFCASSVEGDYQPQHFGDGTRLSIL.

This clone was recorded once. This chain connects TRBV10-3 to TRBJ2-1; 7 positions agree with TRBD2. The V gene end was trimmed by 6 bases and the J gene end by 4 bases; junction bases not matched to a gene: 12. Germline V lookup: CDR1 ENHRY, CDR2 SYGVKD. This CDR3 contains 16 residues. The CDR3 DNA sequence: TGTGCCATCAGCCCGGCGCGGGGGACGGAGTACAATGAGCAGTTCTTC. This translates into CAISPARGTEYNEQFF.

This clone has only a few counts. The gene calls are TRBV19 and TRBJ2-1; D could derive from TRBD1 or TRBD2 (6 bases each). CDR3 size: 12 residues. V was clipped by 10 bases and J by 4 bases, with 11 bases between them. Per the germline V gene, CDR1 is LNHDA and CDR2 is SQIVND (reference sequence). The CDR3 coding sequence is TGTGCCACCCTAGGGGGGTACAATGAGCAGTTCTTC. Its translation is CATLGGYNEQFF.

The J gene is TRBJ2-1, the V gene TRBV2, with D maybe TRBD1 (9 bases). The CDR3 runs 18 residues. V was shortened by 6 bases and J by 2 bases, with 23 bases between the two germline ends. Germline V CDR1 and CDR2: SNHLY, FYNNEI. The CDR3 reads CASRQGALSGSAYNEQFF. CDR3 nucleotide sequence: TGTGCCAGCAGACAGGGGGCCCTAAGCGGGAGTGCCTACAATGAGCAGTTCTTC. The full variable domain, its missing parts supplied by reference TRBV2 and TRBJ2-1, is EPEVTQTPSHQVTQMGQEVILRCVPISNHLYFYWYRQILGQKVEFLVSFYNNEISEKSEIFDDQFSVERPDGSNFTLKIRSTKLEDSAMYFCASRQGALSGSAYNEQFFGPGTRLTVL.

The gene calls are TRBV5-4 and TRBJ2-1; 8 nucleotides agree with TRBD2. Germline V lookup: CDR1 SGHNT, CDR2 YYREEE (reference sequence). The CDR3 consists of 15 residues. V was pared by 0 bases and J by 7 bases, with 6 bases of the junction left unmatched. CDR3 sequence (DNA): TGTGCCAGCAGCTTGGGGACTAGCTTCAGGAATGAGCAGTTCTTC. Translating it yields CASSLGTSFRNEQFF.

This clone was observed once. This rearrangement joins TRBV4-1 to TRBJ2-1; D could derive from TRBD1 or TRBD2 (5 bases each). The CDR3 spans 16 residues. The V end lost 1 base, the J end lost 4 bases, and 14 bases lay between the germline ends. The germline CDR1 and CDR2 sequences are MGHRA and YSYEKL. The CDR3 DNA is TGCGCCAGCAGCCAAGCTGGGGGAGTGCAGTACAATGAGCAGTTCTTC. The encoded protein is CASSQAGGVQYNEQFF.

The V call is TRBV7-2, the J call TRBJ2-1; a weak D match, TRBD2 (5 bases). The CDR3 loop spans 13 amino acids. V was clipped by 5 bases and J by 10 bases, with 15 bases between them. Germline CDR1 reads SGHTA; CDR2 reads FQGNSA. The CDR3 DNA reads TGTGCCAGCAGCCTTCGGGCCCCGGGGGAGCAGTTCTTC. Translation: CASSLRAPGEQFF.

This sequence joins TRBV6-1 and TRBJ1-1, with no clear D. Per germline, CDR1 MNHNS and CDR2 SASEGT. The length of the CDR3 is 13 residues. V lost 7 bases to trimming and J lost 4 bases, with 13 bases between them. CDR3 in amino acids: CASTTESFTEAFF. In nucleotides, the CDR3 is TGTGCCAGCACCACCGAGTCGTTCACTGAAGCTTTCTTT.

The CDR3 loop reads CASTGAAGGVRYEQYF. The CDR3 bases are TGTGCCAGCACTGGAGCAGCGGGGGGCGTCAGGTACGAGCAGTACTTC. This chain uses TRBV28 with TRBJ2-7; 9 bases align to TRBD2. The CDR3 consists of 16 residues. The germline V gene has CDR1 MDHEN and CDR2 SYDVKM. V was clipped by 7 bases and J by 4 bases; unmatched bases: 14.

The V gene is TRBV5-4, the J gene TRBJ2-3; unclear D gene. CDR3 length equals 15 residues. Germline lookup yields CDR1 SGHNT and CDR2 YYREEE (reference sequence). Trimming left V 0 bases short and J 0 bases short, with 8 bases between. CDR3 residues: CASSLGAVSTDTQYF. The CDR3 DNA reads TGTGCCAGCAGCTTGGGAGCCGTTAGCACAGATACGCAGTATTTT.

The rearrangement links TRBV2 to TRBJ2-1, with TRBD2 matching 7 bases. The V segment lost 7 bases and the J segment 3 bases; nucleotides outside the gene matches: 6. Germline V gives CDR1 SNHLY, CDR2 FYNNEI. CDR3 length equals 14 residues. This CDR3 is CASKAPGGYNEQFF. The CDR3 DNA is TGTGCCAGCAAAGCTCCGGGAGGCTACAATGAGCAGTTCTTC.

The rearrangement uses TRBV5-1 and TRBJ1-3; D is ambiguous. The germline gives CDR1 SGHRS, CDR2 YFSETQ. V was pared by 0 bases and J by 0 bases, with 7 bases between. CDR3 size: 15 residues. The CDR3 bases are TGCGCCAGCAGCTTGGGGGCAGTCTCTGGAAACACCATATATTTT. Amino acids: CASSLGAVSGNTIYF.

In nucleotides, the CDR3 is TGTGCCAGCAGCTTAGGGACAGGGAGCGAGCAGTACTTC. Protein: CASSLGTGSEQYF. The genes are TRBV7-9 and TRBJ2-7; TRBD1 agrees at 8 bases. Germline CDR1 SEHNR, CDR2 FQNEAQ (reference sequence). CDR3 length equals 13 residues. Trimming at V came to 1 base and at J to 6 bases, leaving 2 bases not matched to a gene.

A few counts support this clone. Additional DNA sequences in this sample encode the identical CDR3. V and J are TRBV29-1 and TRBJ1-2; no clear D gene. The ends were cut back, 2 bases at V and 5 bases at J, with 6 bases in the middle. Germline loops: CDR1 SQVTM, CDR2 ANQGSEA. The CDR3 sequence is 11 residues long. CDR3 protein: CSVESAYGYTF. The DNA for the CDR3 is TGCAGCGTTGAAAGTGCGTATGGCTACACCTTC.

The table lists this clone with a count of one. The chain uses TRBV23-1 and TRBJ1-2; tentative D call: TRBD1 (5 bases). TRBV23-1 is an ORF, and what it does is uncertain. The CDR3 contains 13 residues. V gave up 7 bases and J gave up 8 bases, with 17 bases separating them. In DNA form, the CDR3 reads TGCGCCAGCACGATCCGGGACTCCACGGGCTACACCTTC. This gives the protein CASTIRDSTGYTF.

V is TRBV6-5 and J is TRBJ1-3; D might be TRBD1 (5 bases). This CDR3 is built from 14 residues. The ends were cut back, 1 base at V and 11 bases at J, with 15 bases in the middle. Germline-derived CDR1 and CDR2 are MNHEY and SVGAGI. CDR3 loop: CASSYFGTSSAIYF. The CDR3 DNA reads as TGTGCCAGCAGTTACTTTGGGACGTCGTCGGCCATATATTTT.

The chain combines TRBV2 with TRBJ2-7; D remains ambiguous. Trimming left V 3 bases short and J 3 bases short, with 9 bases between. This CDR3 has 13 residues. Germline lookup yields CDR1 SNHLY and CDR2 FYNNEI. In DNA, the CDR3 is TGTGCCAGCAGTGACCATGTCCTCTACGAGCAGTACTTC. This translates into CASSDHVLYEQYF.

The V and J genes are TRBV5-6 and TRBJ2-1; the match to TRBD2 covers 8 bases. Germline V lookup: CDR1 SGHDT, CDR2 YYEEEE. V gave up 1 base and J gave up 4 bases; unmatched junction bases: 7. The CDR3 length is 16 residues. This chain's CDR3 is CASSLLVTSAYNEQFF. The CDR3 region has the DNA TGTGCCAGCAGCTTGTTAGTGACTAGCGCATACAATGAGCAGTTCTTC. The whole variable domain, remainder taken from reference TRBV5-6 and TRBJ2-1, is DAGVTQSPTHLIKTRGQQVTLRCSPKSGHDTVSWYQQALGQGPQFIFQYYEEEERQRGNFPDRFSGHQFPNYSSELNVNALLLGDSALYLCASSLLVTSAYNEQFFGPGTRLTVL.

The rearrangement uses TRBV11-1 and TRBJ1-1; D gene ambiguous. V lost 3 bases and J 4 bases, leaving 9 bases between the germline ends. In germline, CDR1 is SGHAT, CDR2 FQDESV (reference sequence). This CDR3 region has 13 residues. CDR3 DNA sequence: TGTGCCAGCAGCTTGAAGGAGAGCACTGAAGCTTTCTTT. Residues: CASSLKESTEAFF.

In its sample, this clone was seen a few times. V usage is TRBV6-5 and J usage is TRBJ1-2; 8 bases line up with TRBD1. This CDR3 contains 14 residues. V shed 6 bases, J shed 6 bases, and the junction held 9 bases outside the gene matches. The germline CDR1 and CDR2 sequences are MNHEY and SVGAGI. The DNA for the CDR3 is TGTGCCAGCAGGGAGGGACAGGAAACCAATGGCTACACCTTC. Protein: CASREGQETNGYTF.

The gene calls are TRBV28 and TRBJ1-3, with D unclear. This CDR3 contains 17 residues. CDR1 is MDHEN, CDR2 SYDVKM, per germline. The V end lost 6 bases, the J end lost 0 bases, and 18 bases lay between the germline ends. The CDR3 loop reads CASSNNKWWSSGNTIYF. The CDR3, as DNA: TGTGCCAGCAGCAACAACAAATGGTGGAGCTCTGGAAACACCATATATTTT.

This chain joins TRBV18 and TRBJ2-7; perhaps TRBD2 as D (6 bases). The germline gives CDR1 KGHSH, CDR2 LQKENI. CDR3 size: 16 residues. V was clipped by 4 bases and J by 3 bases, with 19 bases between them. The CDR3 nucleotides read TGTGCCAGCTCACTTCAAACTGGCGGGAAAATCTACGAGCAGTACTTC. Translated, it gives CASSLQTGGKIYEQYF.

The genes are TRBV27 and TRBJ2-1; 7 bases align to TRBD2. The CDR3 has 13 amino acids. Germline V gene lookup returns CDR1 MNHEY and CDR2 SMNVEV (reference sequence). After removal of 6 bases from V and 4 bases from J, the junction contained 3 bases not matched to a gene. Here the CDR3 reads CASRASGYNEQFF. The CDR3, as DNA: TGTGCCAGCAGGGCTAGCGGTTACAATGAGCAGTTCTTC.

Here the CDR3 DNA reads TGTGCCACCAGCAGAGACAGGGTGGGGGATTCACCCCTCCACTTT. Translating it yields CATSRDRVGDSPLHF. The rearrangement uses TRBV15 and TRBJ1-6, with a tentative D call TRBD1 (5 bases). Trimming removed 0 bases at V and 8 bases at J, with 11 bases between. This CDR3 is 15 amino acids long. CDR1 LNHNV and CDR2 YYDKDF come from the germline V gene (reference sequence). The full variable domain, in which reference TRBV15 and TRBJ1-6 provide the parts outside the CDR3, is DAMVIQNPRYQVTQFGKPVTLSCSQTLNHNVMYWYQQKSSQAPKLLFHYYDKDFNNEADTPDNFQSRRPNTSFCFLDIRSPGLGDTAMYLCATSRDRVGDSPLHFGNGTRLTVT.

This clone was detected only a few times. This rearrangement joins TRBV6-4 to TRBJ2-1, with 9 bases that match TRBD2. Germline CDR1 is MRHNA and CDR2 is SNTAGT. The CDR3 covers 16 residues. Trimming removed 0 bases from V and 6 bases from J; junction bases left unmatched: 6. CDR3 region: CASSDSQRGDSNEQFF. The CDR3 DNA reads TGTGCCAGCAGTGACTCCCAGCGGGGGGACAGCAATGAGCAGTTCTTC.